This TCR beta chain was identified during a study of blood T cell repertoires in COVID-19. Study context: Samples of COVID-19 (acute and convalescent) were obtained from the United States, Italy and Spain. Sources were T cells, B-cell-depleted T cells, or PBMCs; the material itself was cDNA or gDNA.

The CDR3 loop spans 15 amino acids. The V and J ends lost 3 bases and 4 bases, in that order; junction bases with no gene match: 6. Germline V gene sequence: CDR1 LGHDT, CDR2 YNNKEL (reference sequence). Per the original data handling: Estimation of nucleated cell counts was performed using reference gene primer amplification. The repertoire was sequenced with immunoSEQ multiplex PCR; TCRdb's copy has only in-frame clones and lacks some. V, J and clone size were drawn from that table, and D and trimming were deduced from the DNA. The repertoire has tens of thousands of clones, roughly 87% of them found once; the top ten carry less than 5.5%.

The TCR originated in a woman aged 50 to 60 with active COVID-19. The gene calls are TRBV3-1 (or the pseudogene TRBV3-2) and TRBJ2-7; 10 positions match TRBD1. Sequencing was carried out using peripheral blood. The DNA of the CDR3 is TGTGCCAGCAGCCAGGGACAGGGGTCCGGGTACGAGCAGTACTTC. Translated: CASSQGQGSGYEQYF.